The source of this T cell receptor beta chain is a study of T cell repertoires in cytomegalovirus infection. With regard to this clonotype: Its target is unknown. A much larger clonotype is one base distant, so this may be a read error.

TCRdb re-derived calls from the reads in MiXCR, one entry per CDR3 protein. Among about 220,000 distinct CDR3 sequences, 30% to 45% were seen once, and the ten largest hold roughly three fifths. The CDR3 consists of 15 residues. Germline loops: CDR1 SGHVS, CDR2 FQNEAQ. This TCR came from a human donor in good health (CMV status not recorded). Some clones in this sample may be carry-over from other donors' samples. The J gene is TRBJ2-1, the V gene TRBV7-8, with D perhaps being TRBD1 or TRBD2 (6 bases each). The sample consisted of CD8+ T cells from cultured PBMCs, taken from culture after CMV antigen stimulation. In DNA form, the CDR3 reads TGTGCCAGCAGAACCTCGGGGGCCTCCTACAAGGAGCAGTTCTTC. Its protein is CASRTSGASYKEQFF.